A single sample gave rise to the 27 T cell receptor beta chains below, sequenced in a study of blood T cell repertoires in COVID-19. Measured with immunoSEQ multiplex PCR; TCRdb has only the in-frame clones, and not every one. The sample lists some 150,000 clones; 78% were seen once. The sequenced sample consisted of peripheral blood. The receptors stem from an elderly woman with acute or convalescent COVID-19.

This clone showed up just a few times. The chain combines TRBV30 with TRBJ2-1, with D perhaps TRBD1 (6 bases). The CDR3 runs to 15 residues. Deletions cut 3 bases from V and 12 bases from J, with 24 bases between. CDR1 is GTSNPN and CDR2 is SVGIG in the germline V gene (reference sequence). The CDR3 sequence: CAWSQRDRPNLGQFF. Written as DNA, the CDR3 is TGTGCCTGGAGCCAGCGAGACAGGCCTAATTTAGGGCAGTTCTTC.

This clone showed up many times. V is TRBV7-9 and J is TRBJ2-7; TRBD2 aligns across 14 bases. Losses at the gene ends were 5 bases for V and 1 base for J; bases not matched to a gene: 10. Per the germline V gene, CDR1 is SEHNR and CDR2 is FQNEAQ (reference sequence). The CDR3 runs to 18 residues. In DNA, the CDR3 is TGTGCCAGCAGCCGAACGGGACTAGCGGGAGCTGGTTCCTACGAGCAGTACTTC. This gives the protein CASSRTGLAGAGSYEQYF.

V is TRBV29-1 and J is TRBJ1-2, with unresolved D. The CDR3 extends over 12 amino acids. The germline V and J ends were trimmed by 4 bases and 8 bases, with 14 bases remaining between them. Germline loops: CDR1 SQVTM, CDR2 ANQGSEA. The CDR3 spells CSVATSGSGYTF. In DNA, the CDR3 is TGCAGCGTTGCCACTTCGGGTAGCGGCTACACCTTC.

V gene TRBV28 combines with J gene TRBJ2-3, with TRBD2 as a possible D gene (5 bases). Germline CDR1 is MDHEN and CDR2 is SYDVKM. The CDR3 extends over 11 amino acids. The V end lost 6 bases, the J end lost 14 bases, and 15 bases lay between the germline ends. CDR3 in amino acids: CASRDSSISYF. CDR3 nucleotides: TGTGCCAGCAGGGACTCAAGCATCTCGTATTTT.

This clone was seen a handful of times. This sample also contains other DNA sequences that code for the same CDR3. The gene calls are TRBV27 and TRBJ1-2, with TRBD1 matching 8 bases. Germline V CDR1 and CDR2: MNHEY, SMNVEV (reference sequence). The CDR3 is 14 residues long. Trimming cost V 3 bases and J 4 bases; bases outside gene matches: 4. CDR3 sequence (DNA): TGTGCCAGCAGTTTCACAGGGGGTGGCTATGGCTACACCTTC. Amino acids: CASSFTGGGYGYTF.

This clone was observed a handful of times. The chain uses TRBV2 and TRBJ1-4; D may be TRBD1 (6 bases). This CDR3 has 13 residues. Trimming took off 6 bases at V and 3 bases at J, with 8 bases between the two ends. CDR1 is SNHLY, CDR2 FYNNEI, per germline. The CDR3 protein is CASRDSSNEKLFF. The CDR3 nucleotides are TGTGCCAGCAGGGACAGCTCTAATGAAAAACTGTTTTTT.

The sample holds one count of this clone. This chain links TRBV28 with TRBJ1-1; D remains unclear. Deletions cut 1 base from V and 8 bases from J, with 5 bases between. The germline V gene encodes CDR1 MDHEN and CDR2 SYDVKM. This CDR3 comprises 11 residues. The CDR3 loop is CASSLSREAFF. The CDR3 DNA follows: TGTGCCAGCAGTTTATCCAGGGAAGCTTTCTTT.

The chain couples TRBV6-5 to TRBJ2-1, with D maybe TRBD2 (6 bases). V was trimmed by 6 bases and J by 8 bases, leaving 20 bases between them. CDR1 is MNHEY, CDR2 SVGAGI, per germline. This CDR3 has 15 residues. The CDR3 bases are TGTGCCAGCAGAAACAGGAGGGTCCGATTGGATGAGCAGTTCTTC. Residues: CASRNRRVRLDEQFF.

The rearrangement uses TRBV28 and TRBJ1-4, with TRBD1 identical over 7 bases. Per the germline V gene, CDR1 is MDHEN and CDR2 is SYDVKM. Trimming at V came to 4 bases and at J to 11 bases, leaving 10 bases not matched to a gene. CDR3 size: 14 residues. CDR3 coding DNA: TGTGCCAGCAGTTGGGGCACAGGGGTTCAGAAACTGTTTTTT. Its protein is CASSWGTGVQKLFF. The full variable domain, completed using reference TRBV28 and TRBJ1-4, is DVKVTQSSRYLVKRTGEKVFLECVQDMDHENMFWYRQDPGLGLRLIYFSYDVKMKEKGDIPEGYSVSREKKERFSLILESASTNQTSMYLCASSWGTGVQKLFFGSGTQLSVL.

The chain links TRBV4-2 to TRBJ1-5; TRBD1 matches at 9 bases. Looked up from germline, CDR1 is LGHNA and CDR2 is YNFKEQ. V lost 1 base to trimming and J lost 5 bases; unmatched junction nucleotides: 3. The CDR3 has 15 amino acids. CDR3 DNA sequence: TGTGCCAGCAGCCAAGCGGACAGGGGAGATCAGCCCCAGCATTTT. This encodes CASSQADRGDQPQHF.

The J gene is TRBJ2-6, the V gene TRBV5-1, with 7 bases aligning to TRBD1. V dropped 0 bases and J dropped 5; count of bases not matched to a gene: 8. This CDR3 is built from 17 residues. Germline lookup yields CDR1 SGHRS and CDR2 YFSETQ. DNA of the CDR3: TGCGCCAGCAGCTTGGGGACAGGCCCTCGTCGGGCCAACGTCCTGACTTTC. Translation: CASSLGTGPRRANVLTF.

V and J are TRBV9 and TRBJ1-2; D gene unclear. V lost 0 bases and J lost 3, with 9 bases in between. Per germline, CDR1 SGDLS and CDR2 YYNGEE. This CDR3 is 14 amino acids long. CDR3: CASSVDITDYGYTF. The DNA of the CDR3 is TGTGCCAGCAGCGTAGATATTACAGACTATGGCTACACCTTC.

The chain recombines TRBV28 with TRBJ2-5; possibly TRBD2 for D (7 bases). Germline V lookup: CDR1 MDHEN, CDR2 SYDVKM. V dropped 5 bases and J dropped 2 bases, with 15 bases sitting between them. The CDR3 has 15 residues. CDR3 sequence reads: CASSPGGRGQETQYF. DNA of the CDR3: TGTGCCAGCAGTCCCGGGGGGCGGGGGCAAGAGACCCAGTACTTC.

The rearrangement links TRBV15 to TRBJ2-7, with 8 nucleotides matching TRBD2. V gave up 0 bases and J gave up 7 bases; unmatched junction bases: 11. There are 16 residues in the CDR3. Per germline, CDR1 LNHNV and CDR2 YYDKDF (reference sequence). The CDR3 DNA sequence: TGTGCCACCAGCAGAGAGGCGGTGCGGGGGGTCTGGGAGCAGTACTTC. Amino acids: CATSREAVRGVWEQYF. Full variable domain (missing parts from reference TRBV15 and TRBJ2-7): DAMVIQNPRYQVTQFGKPVTLSCSQTLNHNVMYWYQQKSSQAPKLLFHYYDKDFNNEADTPDNFQSRRPNTSFCFLDIRSPGLGDTAMYLCATSREAVRGVWEQYFGPGTRLTVT.

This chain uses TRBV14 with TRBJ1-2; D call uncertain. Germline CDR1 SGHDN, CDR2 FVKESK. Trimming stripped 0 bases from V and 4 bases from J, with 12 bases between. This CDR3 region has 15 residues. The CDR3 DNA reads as TGTGCCAGCAGCCAAGATCGGGGAACCTTCTATGGCTACACCTTC. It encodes CASSQDRGTFYGYTF.

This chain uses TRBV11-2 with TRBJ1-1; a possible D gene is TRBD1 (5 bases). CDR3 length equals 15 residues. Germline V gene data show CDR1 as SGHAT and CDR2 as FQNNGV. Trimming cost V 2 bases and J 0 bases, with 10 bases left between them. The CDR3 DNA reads TGTGCCAGCAGCTTACTACAAGGGGTGAACACTGAAGCTTTCTTT. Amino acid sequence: CASSLLQGVNTEAFF.

The CDR3 nucleotides read TGTGCCAGCAGCTCCCCCGGGTCGGGTTACGGGGCCAACGTCCTGACTTTC. Translation gives CASSSPGSGYGANVLTF. V usage is TRBV7-9 and J usage is TRBJ2-6; D is unclear. This CDR3 comprises 17 residues. The V gene lost 4 bases and the J gene lost 4 bases, with 17 bases spanning the gap. CDR1 and CDR2 from the germline V gene are SEHNR and FQNEAQ (reference sequence).

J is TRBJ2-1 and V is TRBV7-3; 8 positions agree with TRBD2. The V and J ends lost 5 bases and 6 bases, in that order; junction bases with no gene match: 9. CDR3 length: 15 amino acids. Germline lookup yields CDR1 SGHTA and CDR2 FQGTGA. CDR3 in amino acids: CASSPALREANEQFF. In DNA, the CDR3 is TGTGCCAGCAGCCCCGCTTTGCGGGAGGCCAATGAGCAGTTCTTC.

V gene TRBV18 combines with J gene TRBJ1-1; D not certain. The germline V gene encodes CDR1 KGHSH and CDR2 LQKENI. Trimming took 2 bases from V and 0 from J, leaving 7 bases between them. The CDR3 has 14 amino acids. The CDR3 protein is CASSPAIMNTEAFF. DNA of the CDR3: TGTGCCAGCTCACCAGCTATTATGAACACTGAAGCTTTCTTT.

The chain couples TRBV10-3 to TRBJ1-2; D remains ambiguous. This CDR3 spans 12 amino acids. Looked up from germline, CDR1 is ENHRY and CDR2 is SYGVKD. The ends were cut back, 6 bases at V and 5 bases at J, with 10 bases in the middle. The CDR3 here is CAISDGEYGYTF. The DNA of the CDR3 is TGTGCCATCAGCGACGGGGAGTATGGCTACACCTTC.

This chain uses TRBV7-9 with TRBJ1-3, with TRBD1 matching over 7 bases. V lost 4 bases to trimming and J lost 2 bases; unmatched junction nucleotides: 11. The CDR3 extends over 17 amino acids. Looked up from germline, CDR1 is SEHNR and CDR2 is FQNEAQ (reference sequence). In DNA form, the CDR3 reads TGTGCCAGCAGCTCTGGGACAGCTCGGGAACCTGGAAACACCATATATTTT. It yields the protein CASSSGTAREPGNTIYF.

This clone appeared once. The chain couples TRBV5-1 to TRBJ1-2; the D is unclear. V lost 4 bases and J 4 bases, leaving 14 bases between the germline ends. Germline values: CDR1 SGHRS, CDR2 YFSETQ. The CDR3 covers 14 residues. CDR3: CASSPGRGLYGYTF. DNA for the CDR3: TGCGCCAGCAGCCCTGGCAGAGGGCTCTATGGCTACACCTTC. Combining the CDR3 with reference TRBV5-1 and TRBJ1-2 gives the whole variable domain KAGVTQTPRYLIKTRGQQVTLSCSPISGHRSVSWYQQTPGQGLQFLFEYFSETQRNKGNFPGRFSGRQFSNSRSEMNVSTLELGDSALYLCASSPGRGLYGYTFGSGTRLTVV.

The CDR3 is CASSLVTGTVETQYF. Written as DNA, the CDR3 is TGTGCCAGCAGCTTAGTTACCGGGACAGTGGAGACCCAGTACTTC. J is TRBJ2-5 and V is TRBV5-5, with TRBD1 identical over 7 bases. This CDR3 has 15 amino acids. Germline trimming cut 2 bases from V and 5 bases from J; bases unmatched to any gene: 9. The germline CDR1 and CDR2 sequences are SGHKS and YYEKEE (reference sequence).

The CDR3 region is CASSLRGRTEAFF. CDR3 coding DNA: TGTGCCAGTAGCCTGAGGGGGAGAACTGAAGCTTTCTTT. The J gene is TRBJ1-1, the V gene TRBV19; a possible D gene is TRBD1 (6 bases). The CDR3 is 13 amino acids. V lost 6 bases and J lost 5, with 13 bases in between. Germline CDR1 reads LNHDA; CDR2 reads SQIVND (reference sequence).

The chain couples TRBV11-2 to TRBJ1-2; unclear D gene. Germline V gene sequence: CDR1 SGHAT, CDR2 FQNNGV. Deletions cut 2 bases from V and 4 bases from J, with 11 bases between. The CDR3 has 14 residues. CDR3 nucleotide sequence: TGTGCCAGCAGCTTATACGGAGGAGGCTATGGCTACACCTTC. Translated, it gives CASSLYGGGYGYTF.

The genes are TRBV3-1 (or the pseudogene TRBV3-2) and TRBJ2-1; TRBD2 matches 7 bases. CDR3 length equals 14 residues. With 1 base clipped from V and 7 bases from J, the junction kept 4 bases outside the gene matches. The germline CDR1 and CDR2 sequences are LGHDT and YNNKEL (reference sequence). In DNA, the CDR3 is TGTGCCAGCAGCCAAGTACTAGCGAGTAATGAGCAGTTCTTC. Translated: CASSQVLASNEQFF.

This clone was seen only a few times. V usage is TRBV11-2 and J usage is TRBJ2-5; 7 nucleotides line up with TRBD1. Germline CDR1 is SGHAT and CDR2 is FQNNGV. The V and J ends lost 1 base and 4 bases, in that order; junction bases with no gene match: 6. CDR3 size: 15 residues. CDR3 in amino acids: CASSLGAGGGETQYF. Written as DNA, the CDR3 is TGTGCCAGCAGCTTAGGGGCAGGGGGTGGAGAGACCCAGTACTTC.